This T cell receptor beta chain was retrieved from a study of T cell responses to AZD1222 COVID-19 vaccine. The repertoire was sequenced with immunoSEQ multiplex PCR; TCRdb's copy has only in-frame clones and lacks some. The sample consists of about 120,000 clones, about 92% of them appearing once. On this clone: Its specificity is unknown.

Whole-study findings and limits: Donors were chiefly white British, with a greater number of females, and clonal diversity was perhaps underestimated.

V dropped 3 bases and J dropped 5; count of bases not matched to a gene: 12. This CDR3 comprises 17 residues. Germline assignment: CDR1 LGHDT and CDR2 YNNKEL (reference sequence). The sample in question was peripheral blood, obtained 28 days after the second AZD1222 dose. The receptor was derived from an adult who received the AZD1222 COVID-19 vaccine. The chain joins TRBV3-1 (or the pseudogene TRBV3-2) to TRBJ2-3; 9 bases are shared with TRBD2. Here the CDR3 reads CASSHGEERGVLDTQYF. The DNA for the CDR3 is TGTGCCAGCAGCCACGGCGAGGAGCGGGGGGTTCTAGATACGCAGTATTTT.